These T cell receptor beta chains were read from a single sample in a study of control samples from healthy donors and cancer patients. Only in-frame clones appear in the TCRdb table, and some are missing; sequencing was by immunoSEQ multiplex PCR. The sample consists of about 55,000 clones, nearly 90% of them appearing once. Sequenced input: blood. Receptors were obtained from a man aged 45-65 years in good health. CDR3s include the opening cysteine and the closing phenylalanine or tryptophan. Each record gives: D gene, clone size, V gene, J gene, CDR3 length, CDR3 DNA, CDR3 protein. D genes are given only for firm matches. Rows may omit the clone size; those that give it use once, few, many or a size class.

NA	NA	TRBV28	TRBJ2-2	15	TGTGCCAGCAGTTTAGTGGGTGTGGGCACCGGGGAGCTGTTTTTT	CASSLVGVGTGELFF
TRBD1	few	TRBV29-1	TRBJ1-5	13	TGCAGCGTTACACAGGGGGCCGAAACAGCCCAGCATTTT	CSVTQGAETAQHF
TRBD2	NA	TRBV7-6	TRBJ2-3	14	TGTGCCAGCAGCTTACTAGCGGTGCAAGATACGCAGTATTTT	CASSLLAVQDTQYF
NA	once	TRBV19	TRBJ2-7	12	TGTGCCAGTAGTGGGGGACGGGCGAGGCAGTACTTC	CASSGGRARQYF
NA	few	TRBV5-1	TRBJ2-3	16	TGCGCCAGCAGCTTGGTGAACAGGGCTAGCACAGATACGCAGTATTTT	CASSLVNRASTDTQYF
TRBD1	NA	TRBV5-6	TRBJ2-1	15	TGTGCCAGCAGCTCCCGGGACAGGGGGGACAATGAGCAGTTCTTC	CASSSRDRGDNEQFF
NA	NA	TRBV7-9	TRBJ1-6	14	TGTGCCAGCAGCTCGGACGGAGGTTATTCACCCCTCCACTTT	CASSSDGGYSPLHF
NA	NA	TRBV19	TRBJ1-6	16	TGTGCCAGTAGTATAGGAGGTAGGGGTTGGAATTCACCCCTCCACTTT	CASSIGGRGWNSPLHF
NA	NA	TRBV7-8	TRBJ1-6	15	TGTGCCAGCACCTCCGGGGGACACTCGGGGTCACCCCTCCACTTT	CASTSGGHSGSPLHF
NA	NA	TRBV7-9	TRBJ1-5	13	TGTGCCAGCAGCCAGTATAGCAATCAGCCCCAGCATTTT	CASSQYSNQPQHF
TRBD1	NA	TRBV19	TRBJ1-6	17	TGTGCCAGTAGTATGGTGACAGGGGGAACCTATAATTCACCCCTCCACTTT	CASSMVTGGTYNSPLHF
NA	once	TRBV5-6	TRBJ2-3	16	TGTGCCAGCAGCTTGGTCTCTCAGGAGAGCACAGATACGCAGTATTTT	CASSLVSQESTDTQYF
NA	once	TRBV27	TRBJ1-2	13	TGTGCCAGCAGTTTCAAGTACAGCTATGGCTACACCTTC	CASSFKYSYGYTF
NA	NA	TRBV19	TRBJ1-1	15	TGTGCCAGTAGTTTCCACAGGGAATGGAACACTGAAGCTTTCTTT	CASSFHREWNTEAFF
NA	NA	TRBV10-3	TRBJ1-1	16	TGTGCCATCAGTCCCCAACACGCTTTTATGAACACTGAAGCTTTCTTT	CAISPQHAFMNTEAFF
NA	NA	TRBV7-9	TRBJ2-7	14	TGTGCCAGCAGCCCGGCAGGCCTCCCCTACGAGCAGTACTTC	CASSPAGLPYEQYF
NA	NA	TRBV6-6	TRBJ2-2	16	TGTGCCAGCAGTTACGGGCAGGGGAGGAACACCGGGGAGCTGTTTTTT	CASSYGQGRNTGELFF
NA	NA	TRBV7-9	TRBJ2-3	19	TGTGCCAGCAGCTTAATATGGGGGGAGAGCGTGCCTAGCACAGATACGCAGTATTTT	CASSLIWGESVPSTDTQYF
NA	NA	TRBV9	TRBJ1-1	15	TGTGCCAGCAGCCCTTACCAGGAGGCGTACACTGAAGCTTTCTTT	CASSPYQEAYTEAFF
NA	NA	TRBV28	TRBJ1-3	15	TGTGCCAGCAGCCCTTCAACAGGGACTGGAAACACCATATATTTT	CASSPSTGTGNTIYF
NA	NA	TRBV27	TRBJ1-2	15	TGTGCCAGCAGTTCCGCCGGGACGGACAACTATGGCTACACCTTC	CASSSAGTDNYGYTF
TRBD1	NA	TRBV6-5	TRBJ1-1	13	TGTGCCAGCAGATCCGACAGGGACACTGAAGCTTTCTTT	CASRSDRDTEAFF
TRBD1	once	TRBV11-2	TRBJ1-4	15	TGTGCCAGCAGCCCCCCCCGAGGGGGCGGTGAAAAACTGTTTTTT	CASSPPRGGGEKLFF
NA	once	TRBV27	TRBJ1-2	14	TGTGCCAGCAGTCTCTCCAATCTGGACTATGGCTACACCTTC	CASSLSNLDYGYTF
TRBD1	NA	TRBV29-1	TRBJ2-6	14	TGCAGCGCGGGACAGGGGCCTGGGGCCAACGTCCTGACTTTC	CSAGQGPGANVLTF
TRBD2	NA	TRBV24-1	TRBJ2-3	16	TGTGCCACCAGTGATTCGGGACTAGTAAGCACAGATACGCAGTATTTT	CATSDSGLVSTDTQYF
NA	NA	TRBV28	TRBJ1-5	15	TGTGCCAGCAGTTTAAGAGGCTATAGCAATCAGCCCCAGCATTTT	CASSLRGYSNQPQHF
TRBD2	NA	TRBV5-1	TRBJ2-3	15	TGCGCCAGCAGCTTAGCGGGAGATGGAACAGATACGCAGTATTTT	CASSLAGDGTDTQYF
TRBD1	NA	TRBV30	TRBJ1-2	14	TGTGCCTGGACCCCCGGGACAGGAAACTATGGCTACACCTTC	CAWTPGTGNYGYTF
NA	NA	TRBV19	TRBJ1-5	16	TGTGCCAGTAGTATTTTCGGCAGTAATATTCACCGACCCCAGCATTTT	CASSIFGSNIHRPQHF
NA	NA	TRBV11-3	TRBJ2-1	15	TGTGCCAGCAGCTTAGAAGGCGGGTCCTACAATGAGCAGTTCTTC	CASSLEGGSYNEQFF
TRBD1	NA	TRBV5-6	TRBJ2-2	15	TGTGCCAGCAGCCACGACAGGGGACTCGGCGGGGAGCTGTTTTTT	CASSHDRGLGGELFF
NA	NA	TRBV6-2/TRBV6-3	TRBJ2-1	17	TGTGCCAGCAGTTACTGGGGGGCCACTGAGTCCTACAATGAGCAGTTCTTC	CASSYWGATESYNEQFF
NA	NA	TRBV6-4	TRBJ2-2	12	TGTGCCAGCAGTGACAGGACCGGGGAGCTGTTTTTT	CASSDRTGELFF
NA	NA	TRBV7-2	TRBJ2-3	18	TGTGCCAGCAGCTTATCCCCCTTGGGGGCAACTAGCACAGATACGCAGTATTTT	CASSLSPLGATSTDTQYF
NA	NA	TRBV29-1	TRBJ1-1	12	TGCAGCGTGACAGTACAAGGGGCTGAAGCTTTCTTT	CSVTVQGAEAFF
NA	NA	TRBV2	TRBJ1-6	16	TGTGCCAGCAGTGAGCAAGGTAGCTCCTATAATTCACCCCTCCACTTT	CASSEQGSSYNSPLHF
NA	NA	TRBV18	TRBJ1-1	15	TGTGCCAGCTCACCACCGGGGGGCCTGAACACTGAAGCTTTCTTT	CASSPPGGLNTEAFF
NA	NA	TRBV7-3	TRBJ1-1	13	TGTGCCAGCAGCCGGGGCGAGAGCACTGAAGCTTTCTTT	CASSRGESTEAFF
TRBD2	NA	TRBV29-1	TRBJ2-2	14	TGCAGCGTTGGGACTAGCGGTTACACCGGGGAGCTGTTTTTT	CSVGTSGYTGELFF
TRBD2	NA	TRBV7-2	TRBJ2-7	15	TGTGCCAGCAGCCTCACTAGCGGGAATAGACACGAGCAGTACTTC	CASSLTSGNRHEQYF
TRBD2	NA	TRBV5-1	TRBJ2-5	14	TGCGCCAGCAGCCCCGGGACTAGTGAGGAGACCCAGTACTTC	CASSPGTSEETQYF
NA	NA	TRBV9	TRBJ2-2	15	TGTGCCAGCAGCCATGGCTACGGGGGCACCGGGGAGCTGTTTTTT	CASSHGYGGTGELFF
NA	NA	TRBV7-9	TRBJ1-4	12	TGTGCCAGCAGCGGGGGTAATGAAAAACTGTTTTTT	CASSGGNEKLFF
TRBD2	NA	TRBV3-1/TRBV3-2	TRBJ2-7	16	TGTGCCAGCAGCCCCCGGACTAGCGGGCTGGACTACGAGCAGTACTTC	CASSPRTSGLDYEQYF
TRBD1	NA	TRBV19	TRBJ2-7	15	TGTGCCAGTAGTATGTTCCAGGACAGGACATACGAGCAGTACTTC	CASSMFQDRTYEQYF
NA	once	TRBV11-2	TRBJ2-7	14	TGTGCCAGCAGCCCCAGTGCGGGTACCTACGAGCAGTACTTC	CASSPSAGTYEQYF
NA	NA	TRBV18	TRBJ1-5	13	TGTGCCAGCTCCCCAGGGGGCAATCAGCCCCAGCATTTT	CASSPGGNQPQHF
NA	NA	TRBV18	TRBJ2-3	12	TGTGCCAGCTCACGTCAGGGAGATACGCAGTATTTT	CASSRQGDTQYF
NA	NA	TRBV28	TRBJ1-6	13	TGTGCCACCAGAGGGCAATATAATTCACCCCTCCACTTT	CATRGQYNSPLHF
TRBD1	NA	TRBV27	TRBJ1-2	11	TGTGCCAGCGGACAGGGGGATGGCTACACCTTC	CASGQGDGYTF
NA	NA	TRBV4-1	TRBJ1-1	14	TGCGCCAGCAGCCAAGATCTCCGGGGCACTGAAGCTTTCTTT	CASSQDLRGTEAFF
NA	NA	TRBV11-1	TRBJ2-1	16	TGTGCCAGCAGCTTAGCGGCACTAGAGGGATACAATGAGCAGTTCTTC	CASSLAALEGYNEQFF
NA	NA	TRBV4-3	TRBJ2-6	17	TGCGCCAGCAGCCAAGATAGGGCGGGCTCTGGGGCCAACGTCCTGACTTTC	CASSQDRAGSGANVLTF
TRBD2	NA	TRBV5-1	TRBJ2-3	17	TGCGCCAGCAGCTCGCCGGGACTAGCGGGAATCACAGATACGCAGTATTTT	CASSSPGLAGITDTQYF
NA	NA	TRBV27	TRBJ2-1	12	TGTGCCAGCATGAAAGGAGACAATGAGCAGTTCTTC	CASMKGDNEQFF